The 8 T cell receptor beta chains in this list originate from one sample, sequenced in a study of beta chain features in type 1 diabetes. Expressed TCRB transcripts were sequenced after all isolated RNA was converted to cDNA. The method was immunoSEQ multiplex PCR; TCRdb's version includes in-frame clones alone and lacks a portion of them. The data show under 450,000 clones, approximately 15% seen once. The source material was naive CD4+ T cells from blood. The receptors here all came from a woman under 30 in good health.

This clone occurred a few times. This chain uses TRBV1 with TRBJ2-5; TRBD2 reflects the table's D call only, with no check against the DNA. TRBV1 is termed a pseudogene. This CDR3 is built from 14 residues. This CDR3 is CTPARLAGEETQYF. CDR3 sequence (DNA): TGCACCCCCGCCCGGCTAGCGGGAGAAGAGACCCAGTACTTC.

The chain links TRBV7-9 to TRBJ2-2, with 7 positions matching TRBD2. Germline values: CDR1 SEHNR, CDR2 FQNEAQ (reference sequence). CDR3 size: 18 residues. Germline trimming cut 4 bases from V and 1 base from J; bases unmatched to any gene: 12. CDR3 sequence: CASSSPSGGSGNTGELFF. For the CDR3, the DNA is TGTGCCAGCAGCTCCCCCTCCGGGGGGTCGGGGAACACCGGGGAGCTGTTTTTT.

In this sample, this clone turned up a few times. The rearrangement uses TRBV9 and TRBJ2-1; possibly TRBD1 for D (5 bases). CDR1 is SGDLS, CDR2 YYNGEE, per germline. CDR3 length equals 14 residues. The V gene lost 0 bases and the J gene lost 5 bases, with 9 bases spanning the gap. As DNA, the CDR3 is TGTGCCAGCAGCGTAGATCGCAGGGACAATGAGCAGTTCTTC. This sequence encodes CASSVDRRDNEQFF.

This clone occurred a few times. The CDR3 bases are TGTGCCAGCAGCCCCCGACTAGCGGGACCCTCGGAGACCCAGTACTTC. Its protein is CASSPRLAGPSETQYF. V and J are TRBV11-1 and TRBJ2-7, with 11 bases lining up with TRBD2. TRBJ2-5 matches the DNA end more closely, so the J call is doubtful. CDR1 and CDR2 from the germline V gene are SGHAT and FQDESV (reference sequence). This CDR3 contains 16 residues.

The chain joins TRBV18 to TRBJ2-4; 8 nucleotides agree with TRBD1. Germline lookup yields CDR1 KGHSH and CDR2 LQKENI. V dropped 0 bases and J dropped 0; count of bases not matched to a gene: 7. This CDR3 spans 18 amino acids. CDR3 sequence: CASSPPQGAVIAKNIQYF. The CDR3 bases are TGTGCCAGCTCACCACCGCAGGGGGCCGTTATAGCCAAAAACATTCAGTACTTC.

V is TRBV7-4 and J is TRBJ2-7; D is unresolved. CDR1 SGHVT and CDR2 SQSDAQ come from the germline V gene. CDR3 length: 13 residues. The germline V and J ends were trimmed by 2 bases and 5 bases, with 10 bases remaining between them. The CDR3 here is CASSLRRRDEQYF. The CDR3 DNA reads TGTGCCAGCAGCTTAAGGCGCCGGGACGAGCAGTACTTC. The full variable domain, rest sourced from reference TRBV7-4 and TRBJ2-7, is GAGVSQSPRYKVAKRGRDVALRCDSISGHVTLYWYRQTLGQGSEVLTYSQSDAQRDKSGRPSGRFSAERPERSVSTLKIQRTEQGDSAVYLCASSLRRRDEQYFGPGTRLTVT.

Only a few counts were recorded for this clone. This chain connects TRBV29-1 to TRBJ2-5; TRBD2 might be the D (5 bases). The CDR3 runs to 11 residues. V gave up 7 bases and J gave up 5 bases, with 11 bases separating them. CDR1 is SQVTM, CDR2 ANQGSEA, per germline. In nucleotides, the CDR3 is TGCAGCGCCGAGAGAGGGGAGACCCAGTACTTC. It encodes CSAERGETQYF. The whole variable domain, filled in from reference TRBV29-1 and TRBJ2-5, reads SAVISQKPSRDICQRGTSLTIQCQVDSQVTMMFWYRQQPGQSLTLIATANQGSEATYESGFVIDKFPISRPNLTFSTLTVSNMSPEDSSIYLCSAERGETQYFGPGTRLLVL.

This chain links TRBV28 with TRBJ2-3, with a possible D match to TRBD1 (6 bases). Looked up from germline, CDR1 is MDHEN and CDR2 is SYDVKM. Trimming removed 1 base from V and 0 bases from J, with 11 bases in between. The CDR3 spans 16 residues. The CDR3 region is CASSLFGGLSTDTQYF. The CDR3 bases are TGTGCCAGCAGTTTATTTGGGGGCCTCAGCACAGATACGCAGTATTTT.